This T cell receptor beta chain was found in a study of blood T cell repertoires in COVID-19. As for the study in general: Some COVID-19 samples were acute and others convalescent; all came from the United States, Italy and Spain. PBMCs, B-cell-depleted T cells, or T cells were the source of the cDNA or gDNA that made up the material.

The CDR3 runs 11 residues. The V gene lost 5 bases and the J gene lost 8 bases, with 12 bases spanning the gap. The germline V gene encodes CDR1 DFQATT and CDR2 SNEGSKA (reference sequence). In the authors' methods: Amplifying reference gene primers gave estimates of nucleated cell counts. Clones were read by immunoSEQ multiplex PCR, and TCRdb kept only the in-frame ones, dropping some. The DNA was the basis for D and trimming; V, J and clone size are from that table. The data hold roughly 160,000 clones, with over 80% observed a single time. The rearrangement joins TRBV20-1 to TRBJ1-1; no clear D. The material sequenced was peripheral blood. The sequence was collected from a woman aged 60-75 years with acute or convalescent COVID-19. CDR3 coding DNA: TGCAGTGCTCCCCCCCGTCCCGAAGCTTTCTTT. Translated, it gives CSAPPRPEAFF.